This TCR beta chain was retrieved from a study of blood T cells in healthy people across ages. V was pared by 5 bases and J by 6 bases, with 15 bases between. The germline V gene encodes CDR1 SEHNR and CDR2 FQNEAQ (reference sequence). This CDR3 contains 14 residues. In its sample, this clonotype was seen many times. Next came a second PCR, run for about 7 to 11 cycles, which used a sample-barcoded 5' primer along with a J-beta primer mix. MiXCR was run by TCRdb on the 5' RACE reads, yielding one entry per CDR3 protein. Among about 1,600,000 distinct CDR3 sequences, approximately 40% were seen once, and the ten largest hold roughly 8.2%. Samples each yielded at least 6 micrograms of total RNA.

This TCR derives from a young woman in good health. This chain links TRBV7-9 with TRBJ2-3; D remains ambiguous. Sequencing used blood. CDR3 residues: CASSLPTVQDTQYF. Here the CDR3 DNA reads TGTGCCAGCAGCCTCCCGACTGTTCAGGATACGCAGTATTTT.